These 14 T cell receptor beta chains were all obtained from the same sample, sequenced in a study of cytomegalovirus exposure and HLA in healthy donors. PCR employed 60 Vbeta and 13 Jbeta primers. Measured with immunoSEQ multiplex PCR; TCRdb has only the in-frame clones, and not every one. The sample has about 140,000 clones, about 80% seen once. Sequencing input: PBMCs. The receptor source for this set is a woman in her forties in good health and CMV-seronegative.

This clone was seen only once. The chain is built from TRBV19 and TRBJ2-5; TRBD2 matches 14 bases. CDR3 length: 16 amino acids. Per the germline V gene, CDR1 is LNHDA and CDR2 is SQIVND (reference sequence). V shed 6 bases, J shed 1 base, and the junction held 4 bases outside the gene matches. The CDR3 bases are TGTGCCAGTAGCGAGACTAGCGGGGGGGTCCAAGAGACCCAGTACTTC. This translates into CASSETSGGVQETQYF. The whole variable domain, filled in from reference TRBV19 and TRBJ2-5, reads DGGITQSPKYLFRKEGQNVTLSCEQNLNHDAMYWYRQDPGQGLRLIYYSQIVNDFQKGDIAEGYSVSREKKESFPLTVTSAQKNPTAFYLCASSETSGGVQETQYFGPGTRLLVL.

The chain employs TRBV28 and TRBJ2-7, with 8 bases aligning to TRBD1. Germline V gene data show CDR1 as MDHEN and CDR2 as SYDVKM. The CDR3 is made up of 14 amino acids. V shed 5 bases, J shed 2 bases, and the junction held 5 bases outside the gene matches. In DNA, the CDR3 is TGTGCCAGCAGTATAAAGGGACAGGCCTACGAGCAGTACTTC. Translating gives CASSIKGQAYEQYF.

This clone was seen once. V gene TRBV10-3 combines with J gene TRBJ2-5, with D tentatively TRBD2 (6 bases). Germline CDR1 and CDR2: ENHRY and SYGVKD. V was pared by 7 bases and J by 1 base, with 13 bases between. The CDR3 contains 14 residues. As DNA, the CDR3 is TGTGCCATCACCGGTAGCGGACTCCAAGAGACCCAGTACTTC. Translating gives CAITGSGLQETQYF.

V usage is TRBV27 and J usage is TRBJ2-1, with 7 bases identical to TRBD2. The V gene's germline CDR1 is MNHEY and CDR2 SMNVEV (reference sequence). The CDR3 has 14 amino acids. The ends lost 7 bases at V and 4 bases at J; junction bases unmatched: 7. The CDR3 nucleotides read TGTGCCAGCAAACGTCCTAGCGGTTACAATGAGCAGTTCTTC. As protein: CASKRPSGYNEQFF.

The chain is built from TRBV27 and TRBJ1-1, with 9 positions matching TRBD1. Looked up from germline, CDR1 is MNHEY and CDR2 is SMNVEV (reference sequence). CDR3 size: 14 residues. J was trimmed by 1 base and V by 6 bases; bases with no gene match: 3. The CDR3 region is CASRGQGWNTEAFF. CDR3 nucleotide sequence: TGTGCCAGCAGAGGACAGGGGTGGAACACTGAAGCTTTCTTT.

The chain employs TRBV11-1 and TRBJ2-1; 7 bases fit TRBD2. The CDR3 consists of 13 residues. CDR1 and CDR2 (germline): SGHAT, FQDESV (reference sequence). The V and J ends lost 1 base and 16 bases, in that order; junction bases with no gene match: 10. In DNA form, the CDR3 reads TGTGCCAGCAGCTTAGGCGCGGGAGCTAGCGGCTTCTTC. This gives the protein CASSLGAGASGFF.

The chain links TRBV28 to TRBJ2-3; tentatively, D is TRBD1 (6 bases). V was clipped by 4 bases and J by 4 bases, with 9 bases between them. Germline V gene data show CDR1 as MDHEN and CDR2 as SYDVKM. The CDR3 has 13 amino acids. The DNA for the CDR3 is TGTGCCAGCAGTTCAGGGGCTGCAGATACGCAGTATTTT. Residues: CASSSGAADTQYF. Combining the CDR3 with reference TRBV28 and TRBJ2-3 gives the whole variable domain DVKVTQSSRYLVKRTGEKVFLECVQDMDHENMFWYRQDPGLGLRLIYFSYDVKMKEKGDIPEGYSVSREKKERFSLILESASTNQTSMYLCASSSGAADTQYFGPGTRLTVL.

The gene calls are TRBV4-2 and TRBJ2-5; no clear D. The ends were cut back, 2 bases at V and 2 bases at J, with 6 bases in the middle. Germline CDR1 reads LGHNA; CDR2 reads YNFKEQ. The CDR3 runs 13 residues. CDR3 sequence (DNA): TGTGCCAGCAGCCAAACAGCTCAAGAGACCCAGTACTTC. Its protein is CASSQTAQETQYF.

The chain carries TRBV4-3 and TRBJ2-4, with TRBD1 as a possible D gene (6 bases). This CDR3 region has 14 residues. Trimming pared 2 bases from V and 8 bases from J, leaving 13 bases between. Germline V gene lookup returns CDR1 LGHNA and CDR2 YSLEER. This CDR3 is CASSQNRVPDIQYF. DNA of the CDR3: TGCGCCAGCAGCCAAAACAGGGTTCCGGACATTCAGTACTTC.

The V call is TRBV5-6, the J call TRBJ2-7; TRBD2 aligns across 11 bases. This CDR3 has 15 amino acids. With V trimmed by 4 bases and J by 3 bases, 6 bases remained unmatched. Germline V gives CDR1 SGHDT, CDR2 YYEEEE. The CDR3 region has the DNA TGTGCCAGCAGCATTAGCGGGAGGGCCTTCTACGAGCAGTACTTC. Translated, it gives CASSISGRAFYEQYF.

This clone occurred a few times. The chain uses TRBV19 and TRBJ1-5; D call uncertain. In germline, CDR1 is LNHDA, CDR2 SQIVND (reference sequence). The ends were cut back, 1 base at V and 0 bases at J, with 10 bases in the middle. CDR3 size: 16 residues. The CDR3 bases are TGTGCCAGTAGTATAGCGAGAGGGTATAGCAATCAGCCCCAGCATTTT. It translates to CASSIARGYSNQPQHF.

The genes are TRBV5-1 and TRBJ2-3; TRBD1 matches 7 bases. Germline loops: CDR1 SGHRS, CDR2 YFSETQ. Trimming removed 3 bases from V and 5 bases from J; junction bases left unmatched: 12. This CDR3 spans 16 amino acids. CDR3 residues: CASSSALQGIGDTQYF. DNA of the CDR3: TGCGCCAGCAGCTCAGCCCTACAGGGGATAGGAGATACGCAGTATTTT.

This chain uses TRBV2 with TRBJ2-7; TRBD2 matches 16 bases. V lost 7 bases to trimming and J lost 0 bases; unmatched junction nucleotides: 12. Germline CDR1 is SNHLY and CDR2 is FYNNEI. CDR3 length: 19 amino acids. The chain's CDR3 is CASKWGLAGGPNLSYEQYF. As DNA, the CDR3 is TGTGCCAGCAAGTGGGGACTAGCGGGAGGGCCCAATCTCTCCTACGAGCAGTACTTC.

V usage is TRBV19 and J usage is TRBJ2-7; TRBD1 aligns across 12 bases. This CDR3 region has 15 residues. After removal of 4 bases from V and 5 bases from J, the junction contained 6 bases not matched to a gene. CDR1 is LNHDA and CDR2 is SQIVND in the germline V gene (reference sequence). CDR3 amino acids: CASSTGDRGLHEQYF. CDR3 DNA: TGTGCCAGTAGTACGGGGGACAGGGGGCTCCACGAGCAGTACTTC.